Listed here are 20 T cell receptor beta chains from one sample, sequenced in a study of post-analysis software for immune sequencing data (dated by TCRdb to the mid-2010s). General findings and caveats noted by the study authors: Patients showed significantly higher frequencies than controls for several TRBV segments, among them TRBV5-6, TRBV5-1 and TRBV20-1.

No antigen has been identified for these receptors. Library prep was done by PCR. The sample was run on an Illumina HiSeq 2500. Unique molecular identifiers were incorporated into TCR beta cDNA libraries to reduce PCR and sequencing biases. TCRdb reprocessed the public reads (quality trimming at Q25 with fastp, clone calling with MiXCR) and kept in-frame beta chains. A single entry per CDR3 protein holds the most common genes and DNA from its merged rows. For this sample there are more than 450,000 distinct CDR3 sequences; 34% appear just once. The leading ten clones occupy around 6% of the sample. Sequencing used blood. The receptors were sampled from a girl under 18 with multiple sclerosis.

This clonotype was detected only a few times. The rearrangement joins TRBV6-6 to TRBJ1-4; perhaps TRBD1 as D (5 bases). The V end was cut by 0 bases, the J end by 8 bases, with 10 bases between. This CDR3 contains 14 residues. CDR1 is MNHNY and CDR2 is SVGAGI in the germline V gene (reference sequence). The CDR3, as DNA: TGTGCCAGCAGTTACTCCGGGGGTCCGGAAAAACTGTTTTTT. This sequence encodes CASSYSGGPEKLFF.

V and J are TRBV6-5 and TRBJ1-1; 11 positions agree with TRBD1. Germline V gene data show CDR1 as MNHEY and CDR2 as SVGAGI. J gave up 5 bases and V 7 bases, and 6 bases lay outside the gene matches. The CDR3 is made up of 14 amino acids. CDR3 region: CASTFGQGATEAFF. The CDR3 nucleotides are TGTGCCAGCACCTTCGGACAGGGGGCAACTGAAGCTTTCTTT.

This clonotype has a handful of counts. J is TRBJ2-5 and V is TRBV10-3; 7 bases line up with TRBD2. Unmatched junction bases numbered 7, after V lost 6 bases and J lost 0 bases. CDR3 length: 15 residues. Per the germline V gene, CDR1 is ENHRY and CDR2 is SYGVKD. As DNA, the CDR3 is TGTGCCATCAGCGGGGGGAAATCGTACCAAGAGACCCAGTACTTC. Its protein product is CAISGGKSYQETQYF.

This clonotype has more than one count but fewer than ten. The rearrangement uses TRBV25-1 and TRBJ2-7; D is unresolved. The CDR3 is 12 amino acids. The germline V and J ends were trimmed by 1 base and 5 bases, with 6 bases remaining between them. In germline, CDR1 is MGHDK, CDR2 SYGVNS. Written as DNA, the CDR3 is TGTGCCAGCAGTGAATCCCCCCACGAGCAGTACTTC. This sequence encodes CASSESPHEQYF.

This clonotype was found many times. The V call is TRBV9, the J call TRBJ1-2; TRBD1 agrees at 8 bases. Germline V gene data show CDR1 as SGDLS and CDR2 as YYNGEE. V lost 3 bases and J lost 4; bases outside the gene matches: 5. The CDR3 consists of 14 residues. The CDR3 DNA follows: TGTGCCAGCAGCGGAACAACAGGGGGCTATGGCTACACCTTC. Translation: CASSGTTGGYGYTF.

The rearrangement joins TRBV7-3 to TRBJ1-1; TRBD1 might be the D (5 bases). CDR3 length: 14 amino acids. Deletions cut 2 bases from V and 4 bases from J, with 11 bases between. Germline loops: CDR1 SGHTA, CDR2 FQGTGA. For the CDR3, the DNA is TGTGCCAGCAGCTTAGATGGGGCAGGCACTGAAGCTTTCTTT. This sequence encodes CASSLDGAGTEAFF. Variable domain in full (rest from reference TRBV7-3 and TRBJ1-1): GAGVSQTPSNKVTEKGKYVELRCDPISGHTALYWYRQSLGQGPEFLIYFQGTGAADDSGLPNDRFFAVRPEGSVSTLKIQRTERGDSAVYLCASSLDGAGTEAFFGQGTRLTVV.

The chain carries TRBV14 and TRBJ2-7; D gene ambiguous. Germline CDR1 SGHDN, CDR2 FVKESK. CDR3 length equals 15 residues. Deletions cut 1 base from V and 7 bases from J, with 17 bases between. The CDR3 DNA reads as TGTGCCAGCAGCCAAGGAGTGGGGTACTACAATGAGCAGTACTTC. Translating gives CASSQGVGYYNEQYF. The entire variable domain, with the rest obtained from reference TRBV14 and TRBJ2-7, is as follows: EAGVTQFPSHSVIEKGQTVTLRCDPISGHDNLYWYRRVMGKEIKFLLHFVKESKQDESGMPNNRFLAERTGGTYSTLKVQPAELEDSGVYFCASSQGVGYYNEQYFGPGTRLTVT.

A few counts support this clonotype. The chain employs TRBV24-1 and TRBJ2-1, with a weak D call TRBD1 (5 bases). Germline V gene sequence: CDR1 KGHDR, CDR2 SFDVKD. The CDR3 sequence is 12 residues long. Trimming took 8 bases from V and 6 from J, leaving 10 bases between them. DNA of the CDR3: TGTGCCACCAAGGGGATACTCAATGAGCAGTTCTTC. Translation gives CATKGILNEQFF.

The chain employs TRBV7-2 and TRBJ1-4; D is possibly TRBD1 (5 bases). CDR3 length: 15 residues. Trimming removed 5 bases from V and 13 bases from J, with 23 bases in between. The germline V gene encodes CDR1 SGHTA and CDR2 FQGNSA. Here the CDR3 DNA reads TGTGCCAGCAGCGGCTACTTGACAGTTATCAACAGACTGTTTTTT. Translated: CASSGYLTVINRLFF.

There are a few counts of this clonotype. V is TRBV5-1 and J is TRBJ1-2, with D maybe TRBD1 (5 bases). Trimming took 5 bases from V and 2 from J, leaving 16 bases between them. CDR1 is SGHRS and CDR2 is YFSETQ in the germline V gene. CDR3 length: 15 amino acids. CDR3 in DNA: TGCGCCAGCAGGGTCTCCGGGACTGAGAACTATGGCTACACCTTC. Protein: CASRVSGTENYGYTF.

This clonotype was found a few times. V usage is TRBV20-1 and J usage is TRBJ2-5; possibly TRBD1 for D (6 bases). The J call may be in error: the DNA end matches TRBJ2-7 better. Looked up from germline, CDR1 is DFQATT and CDR2 is SNEGSKA (reference sequence). The CDR3 runs to 12 residues. Here the CDR3 reads CSAPTGLGEQYF. CDR3 coding DNA: TGCAGTGCTCCGACAGGTCTCGGCGAGCAGTACTTC.

The CDR3 DNA sequence: TGTGCCAGCAGCTTAGAGGGGGGGGGCTTCATGAACACTGAAGCTTTCTTT. Protein: CASSLEGGGFMNTEAFF. The chain uses TRBV7-9 and TRBJ1-1; maybe TRBD1 (6 bases). CDR1 and CDR2 from the germline V gene are SEHNR and FQNEAQ (reference sequence). CDR3 length: 17 amino acids. V lost 1 base and J lost 0, with 15 bases in between.

This rearrangement joins TRBV25-1 to TRBJ2-2; no clear D gene. The CDR3 loop spans 13 amino acids. CDR1 is MGHDK and CDR2 is SYGVNS in the germline V gene. With 5 bases removed from V and 7 bases from J, the gap between germline ends came to 11 bases. The CDR3 DNA sequence: TGTGCCAGCAGTCGAGACATAAACGGGGAGCTGTTTTTT. Translating it yields CASSRDINGELFF.

J is TRBJ1-1 and V is TRBV9; possible D gene TRBD1, 5 bases. The V gene's germline CDR1 is SGDLS and CDR2 YYNGEE. With 1 base removed from V and 1 base from J, the gap between germline ends came to 11 bases. The CDR3 contains 15 residues. Here the CDR3 reads CASSVTGHGNTEAFF. CDR3 in DNA: TGTGCCAGCAGCGTAACGGGGCACGGGAACACTGAAGCTTTCTTT.

This clonotype was recorded a few times. V is TRBV4-1 and J is TRBJ2-2; 11 nucleotides agree with TRBD2. The V gene's germline CDR1 is MGHRA and CDR2 YSYEKL. CDR3 size: 16 residues. V gave up 1 base and J gave up 4 bases; unmatched junction bases: 2. In DNA form, the CDR3 reads TGCGCCAGCAGCCAAGCCCTAGCGGGGGGCACCGGGGAGCTGTTTTTT. It codes for CASSQALAGGTGELFF.

V is TRBV20-1 and J is TRBJ1-4; 9 nucleotides line up with TRBD1. Per germline, CDR1 DFQATT and CDR2 SNEGSKA (reference sequence). The CDR3 consists of 15 residues. With 3 bases clipped from V and 6 bases from J, the junction kept 8 bases outside the gene matches. The DNA of the CDR3 is TGCAGTGCTAGTCCCCGGACAGGGGTCCATGAAAAACTGTTTTTT. This translates into CSASPRTGVHEKLFF.

The chain recombines TRBV14 with TRBJ1-4; possibly TRBD1 for D (5 bases). Germline loops: CDR1 SGHDN, CDR2 FVKESK. Trimming cost V 8 bases and J 6 bases, with 13 bases left between them. The CDR3 is 13 residues long. CDR3 DNA sequence: TGTGCCAGCTCCGGGACTAGCCATGAAAAACTGTTTTTT. Protein product: CASSGTSHEKLFF.

This clonotype has more than one count but fewer than ten. This chain joins TRBV4-1 and TRBJ2-7; 7 bases map to TRBD1. The V and J ends lost 3 bases and 0 bases, in that order; junction bases with no gene match: 5. The CDR3 is made up of 15 amino acids. Germline lookup yields CDR1 MGHRA and CDR2 YSYEKL. CDR3 coding DNA: TGCGCCAGCAGCCAGGGACAGTCCTCCTCCTACGAGCAGTACTTC. This codes for CASSQGQSSSYEQYF.

In nucleotides, the CDR3 is TGCAGCGGAAATAGTGCGGGGTTCGTTCTCTACGAGCAGTACTTC. Translated, it gives CSGNSAGFVLYEQYF. This rearrangement joins TRBV20-1 to TRBJ2-7; D is perhaps TRBD2 (6 bases). Germline V gives CDR1 DFQATT, CDR2 SNEGSKA (reference sequence). The CDR3 is made up of 15 amino acids.

This CDR3 is CSASAGGGYNEQYF. For the CDR3, the DNA is TGCAGTGCTAGTGCCGGTGGAGGTTACAATGAGCAGTACTTC. The chain uses TRBV20-1 and TRBJ2-1, with D perhaps matching TRBD2 (5 bases). The J call is doubtful: the DNA matches TRBJ2-7 better. Germline V gene data show CDR1 as DFQATT and CDR2 as SNEGSKA (reference sequence). CDR3 size: 14 residues.